This is a list of T cell receptor beta chains from one sample in a study of CD8 T cells in Susac syndrome. TCRdb reprocessed the immunoSEQ multiplex PCR reads with MiXCR, giving one entry per CDR3 protein. The data contain about 80,000 distinct CDR3 sequences, about 95% of them singletons. The sequenced sample was CD8+ T cells from PBMCs. The receptors shown here come from a human donor with Susac syndrome. Each CDR3 is given with its conserved first and last residue.

j_call: TRBJ2-1; v_call: TRBV27; cdr3_aa: CASLPTRAGDNEQFF
j_call: TRBJ2-7; v_call: TRBV20-1; cdr3_aa: CSARDLQAGTSYEQYF
j_call: TRBJ2-1; v_call: TRBV2; cdr3_aa: CASSEERAGAYNEQFF
j_call: TRBJ1-6; v_call: TRBV3-1; cdr3_aa: CASSASGGLYNSPLHF
j_call: TRBJ2-7; v_call: TRBV29-1; cdr3_aa: CSVESGILDEQYF
j_call: TRBJ2-1; v_call: TRBV29-1; cdr3_aa: CSVEEWGTSNEQFF
j_call: TRBJ1-6; v_call: TRBV6-2/TRBV6-3; cdr3_aa: CASSYSRTVNSPLHF
j_call: TRBJ1-5; v_call: TRBV28; cdr3_aa: CASSLGELWQPQHF
j_call: TRBJ2-1; v_call: TRBV11-3; cdr3_aa: CASSTRDRGSYNEQFF
j_call: TRBJ2-7; v_call: TRBV25-1; cdr3_aa: CASSEPRSYEQYF
j_call: TRBJ2-5; v_call: TRBV6-5; cdr3_aa: CASSYMGETQYF
j_call: TRBJ1-2; v_call: TRBV29-1; cdr3_aa: CSVELGGRHYGYTF
j_call: TRBJ2-2; v_call: TRBV9; cdr3_aa: CASGRPGELFF
j_call: TRBJ2-1; v_call: TRBV9; cdr3_aa: CASSVRSGSSYNEQFF
j_call: TRBJ1-2; v_call: TRBV12-3/TRBV12-4; cdr3_aa: CASSLGRRSVYGYTF
j_call: TRBJ1-4; v_call: TRBV20-1; cdr3_aa: CSARDVRINEKLFF
j_call: TRBJ1-5; v_call: TRBV5-1; cdr3_aa: CASKEGAGNQPQHF
j_call: TRBJ1-4; v_call: TRBV14; cdr3_aa: CASSQAGRRNEKLFF
j_call: TRBJ2-1; v_call: TRBV9; cdr3_aa: CASSQTNNEQFF
j_call: TRBJ1-1; v_call: TRBV5-6; cdr3_aa: CASSLGPQNTEAFF
j_call: TRBJ1-1; v_call: TRBV4-1; cdr3_aa: CASSAGQGGAEAFF
j_call: TRBJ2-1; v_call: TRBV30; cdr3_aa: CAWSLGNEQFF
j_call: TRBJ2-3; v_call: TRBV7-9; cdr3_aa: CASSPGLAGARAQYF
j_call: TRBJ2-2; v_call: TRBV12-3/TRBV12-4; cdr3_aa: CASSGSQVTLGELFF
j_call: TRBJ2-7; v_call: TRBV27; cdr3_aa: CASSNTFGRYEQYF
j_call: TRBJ1-5; v_call: TRBV20-1; cdr3_aa: CSARRRDIALQPQHF
j_call: TRBJ2-2; v_call: TRBV7-9; cdr3_aa: CASSPDTVPGELFF
j_call: TRBJ1-5; v_call: TRBV15; cdr3_aa: CATSSGSRWQPQHF
j_call: TRBJ2-1; v_call: TRBV4-1; cdr3_aa: CASSQEGGNNEQFF
j_call: TRBJ2-1; v_call: TRBV5-1; cdr3_aa: CASSGRANEQFF
j_call: TRBJ2-6; v_call: TRBV15; cdr3_aa: CATSRDLGNSGANVLTF
j_call: TRBJ2-3; v_call: TRBV12-3/TRBV12-4; cdr3_aa: CASSLESDSTDTQYF
j_call: TRBJ1-2; v_call: TRBV15; cdr3_aa: CATSRDRARDYGYTF
j_call: TRBJ2-7; v_call: TRBV29-1; cdr3_aa: CSVEDGKYYEQYF
j_call: TRBJ2-3; v_call: TRBV12-3/TRBV12-4; cdr3_aa: CASSFGPNTDTQYF
j_call: TRBJ2-3; v_call: TRBV27; cdr3_aa: CASSLSSGRTDTQYF
j_call: TRBJ2-3; v_call: TRBV27; cdr3_aa: CASSLVAGRTDTQYF
j_call: TRBJ2-7; v_call: TRBV5-1; cdr3_aa: CASSLDAHEQYF
j_call: TRBJ2-2; v_call: TRBV28; cdr3_aa: CASSPSGSITGELFF
j_call: TRBJ2-3; v_call: TRBV3-1; cdr3_aa: CASSQGARGYTQYF
j_call: TRBJ1-1; v_call: TRBV6-7; cdr3_aa: CASTPGYVRTEAFF
j_call: TRBJ1-5; v_call: TRBV18; cdr3_aa: CASSPEGPRPQHF
j_call: TRBJ2-3; v_call: TRBV5-1; cdr3_aa: CASSEVPDTQYF
j_call: TRBJ2-2; v_call: TRBV24-1; cdr3_aa: CATSERIGTGELFF
j_call: TRBJ1-1; v_call: TRBV20-1; cdr3_aa: CSARGGTHTEAFF
j_call: TRBJ1-3; v_call: TRBV30; cdr3_aa: CAWSADSGNTIYF